The present TCR beta chain was sequenced within a study of radiation and T cells in renal cell carcinoma. Profiling relied on immunoSEQ multiplex PCR, and the TCRdb table lists in-frame clones only, not all of them. The sample consists of some 120,000 clones, 88% of them appearing once. Time point denoted: blood 2 weeks post-SBRT. Noted treatment: 15 Gy SBRT to primary tumor, nephrectomy 4 weeks later. After SBRT, blood was collected at 2 and 4 weeks, plus baseline. This TCR came from a woman between 65 and 79 years old with renal cell carcinoma. The sequences come from blood, collected from a patient whose treatment included radiotherapy and nephrectomy.

CDR3 sequence: CASSPWEGLGPQPQHF. CDR3 nucleotides: TGTGCCAGCAGTCCCTGGGAGGGGCTAGGACCTCAGCCCCAGCATTTT. J is TRBJ1-5 and V is TRBV27, with D maybe TRBD1 (5 bases). Trimming left V 5 bases short and J 6 bases short, with 20 bases between. The CDR3 covers 16 residues. Germline assignment: CDR1 MNHEY and CDR2 SMNVEV (reference sequence).